This T cell receptor beta chain was identified in a study of shared T cell receptors in the human thymus. Method: immunoSEQ multiplex PCR; TCRdb's copy keeps in-frame clones and lacks some. The sample lists hundreds of thousands of clones, around three quarters occurring once. These data were likewise used in another study, on human thymus T cells.

This TCR was recovered from a boy under three years old with a congenital heart defect. Sequenced: thymocytes.

The CDR3 DNA sequence: TGTGCCAGCAGTCCCATGCGGGGGGCGGTAGCTTTCTTT. This translates into CASSPMRGAVAFF. The chain combines TRBV27 with TRBJ1-1; tentative D call: TRBD1 (6 bases). Germline assignment: CDR1 MNHEY and CDR2 SMNVEV (reference sequence). V shed 5 bases and J shed 10 bases, with 17 bases lying between them. There are 13 residues in the CDR3.